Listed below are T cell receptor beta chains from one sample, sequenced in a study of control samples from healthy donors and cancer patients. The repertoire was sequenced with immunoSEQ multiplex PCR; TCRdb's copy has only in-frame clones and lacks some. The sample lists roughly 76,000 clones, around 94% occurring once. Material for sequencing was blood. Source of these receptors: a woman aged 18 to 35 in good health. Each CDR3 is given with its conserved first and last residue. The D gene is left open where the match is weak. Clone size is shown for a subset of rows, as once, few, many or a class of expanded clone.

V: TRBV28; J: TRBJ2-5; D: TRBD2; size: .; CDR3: CASSSAGGEETQYF; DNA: TGTGCCAGCAGTTCCGCGGGGGGGGAAGAGACCCAGTACTTC
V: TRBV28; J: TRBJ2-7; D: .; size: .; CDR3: CASMLLVGTYEQYF; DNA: TGTGCCAGCATGCTCCTTGTCGGTACCTACGAGCAGTACTTC
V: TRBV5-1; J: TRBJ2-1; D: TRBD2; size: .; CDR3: CASSATSGSYNEQFF; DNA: TGCGCCAGCAGCGCGACTAGCGGGTCCTACAATGAGCAGTTCTTC
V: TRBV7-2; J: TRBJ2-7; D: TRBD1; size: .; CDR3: CAIATGWDYEQYF; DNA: TGTGCCATAGCGACAGGGTGGGACTACGAGCAGTACTTC
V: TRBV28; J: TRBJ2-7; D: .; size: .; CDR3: CASGGAGLEQYF; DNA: TGTGCCAGCGGGGGGGCGGGACTCGAGCAGTACTTC
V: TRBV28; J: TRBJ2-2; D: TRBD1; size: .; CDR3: CASSLTGGQATGELFF; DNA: TGTGCCAGCAGTCTGACAGGGGGCCAAGCCACCGGGGAGCTGTTTTTT
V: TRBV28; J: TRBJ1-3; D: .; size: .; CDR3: CASRSTGLGNTIYF; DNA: TGTGCCAGCAGGTCTACAGGGTTGGGAAACACCATATATTTT
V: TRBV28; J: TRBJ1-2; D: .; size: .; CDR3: CASSLWSGVFYGYTF; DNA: TGTGCCAGCAGTTTATGGTCAGGGGTCTTCTATGGCTACACCTTC
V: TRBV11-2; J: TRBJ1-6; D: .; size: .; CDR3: CASSLAFGGTAYSPLHF; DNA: TGTGCCAGCAGCTTAGCATTCGGCGGAACAGCGTACTCACCCCTCCACTTT
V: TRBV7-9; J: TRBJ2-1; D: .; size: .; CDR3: CASSFGPNNEQFF; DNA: TGTGCCAGCAGCTTTGGCCCGAACAATGAGCAGTTCTTC
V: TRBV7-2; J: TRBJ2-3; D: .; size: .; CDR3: CASSLGGDTNTQYF; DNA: TGTGCCAGCAGCTTAGGCGGGGATACTAATACGCAGTATTTT
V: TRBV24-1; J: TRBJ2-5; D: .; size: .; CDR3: CATSDIDRETQYF; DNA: TGTGCCACCAGTGATATCGACCGGGAGACCCAGTACTTC
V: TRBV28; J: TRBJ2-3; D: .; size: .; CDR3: CASSFAGDPTDTQYF; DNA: TGTGCCAGCAGTTTTGCAGGGGACCCCACAGATACGCAGTATTTT
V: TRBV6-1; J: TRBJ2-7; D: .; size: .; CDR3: CASSETPTWEQYF; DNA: TGTGCCAGCAGTGAAACGCCGACTTGGGAGCAGTACTTC
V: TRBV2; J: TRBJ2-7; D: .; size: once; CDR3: CASSEAMSGKQYF; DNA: TGTGCCAGCAGTGAAGCGATGAGCGGAAAGCAGTACTTC
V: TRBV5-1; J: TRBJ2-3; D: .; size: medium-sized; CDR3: CASKGVSGRTSTDTQYF; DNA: TGCGCCAGCAAAGGGGTGTCAGGTCGAACTAGCACAGATACGCAGTATTTT
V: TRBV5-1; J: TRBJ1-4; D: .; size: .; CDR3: CASSLRQHATNEKLFF; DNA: TGCGCCAGCAGCTTAAGACAGCACGCAACTAATGAAAAACTGTTTTTT
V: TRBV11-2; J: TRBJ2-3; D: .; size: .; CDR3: CARSLAGEGGMDGAQYF; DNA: TGTGCCCGCAGCCTCGCGGGGGAGGGGGGGATGGACGGGGCGCAGTATTTT
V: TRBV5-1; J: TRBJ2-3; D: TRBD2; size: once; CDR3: CASALAGGPTDTQYF; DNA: TGCGCCAGCGCTCTAGCGGGAGGGCCTACAGATACGCAGTATTTT
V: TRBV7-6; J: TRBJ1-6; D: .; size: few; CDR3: CASSNDGNSPLHF; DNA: TGTGCCAGCAGCAACGACGGGAATTCACCCCTCCACTTT
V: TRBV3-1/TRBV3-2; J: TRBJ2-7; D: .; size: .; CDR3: CASSQDEAEQYF; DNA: TGTGCCAGCAGCCAAGATGAGGCGGAGCAGTACTTC
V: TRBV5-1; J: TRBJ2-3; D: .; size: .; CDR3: CASSSWGPHSDTQYF; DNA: TGCGCCAGCAGCTCCTGGGGACCACACTCGGATACGCAGTATTTT
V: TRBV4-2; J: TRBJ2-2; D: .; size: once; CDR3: CASSQDGMGSGTGELFF; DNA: TGTGCCAGCAGCCAAGATGGGATGGGGAGCGGGACCGGGGAGCTGTTTTTT
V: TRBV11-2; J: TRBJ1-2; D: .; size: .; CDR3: CASSLDLRGNYGYTF; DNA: TGTGCCAGCAGCTTAGATCTCCGAGGGAACTATGGCTACACCTTC
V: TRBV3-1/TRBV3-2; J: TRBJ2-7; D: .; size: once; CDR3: CASSRQRAPVEQYF; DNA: TGTGCCAGCAGCCGGCAACGGGCACCTGTCGAGCAGTACTTC
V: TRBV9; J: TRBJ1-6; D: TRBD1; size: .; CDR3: CASSSRRDRGSSPLHF; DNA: TGTGCCAGCAGCTCACGCCGGGACAGGGGCTCTTCACCCCTCCACTTT
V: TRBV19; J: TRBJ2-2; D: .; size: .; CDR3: CASSATGPTGELFF; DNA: TGTGCCAGTAGTGCGACGGGTCCCACCGGGGAGCTGTTTTTT
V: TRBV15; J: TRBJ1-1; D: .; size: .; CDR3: CATSRQTRVGDTEAFF; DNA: TGTGCCACCAGCCGTCAGACCCGGGTGGGAGACACTGAAGCTTTCTTT
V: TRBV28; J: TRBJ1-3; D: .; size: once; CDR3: CASSSGGRNTIYF; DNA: TGTGCCAGCAGTTCGGGGGGCCGGAACACCATATATTTT
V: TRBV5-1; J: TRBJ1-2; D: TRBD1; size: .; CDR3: CASRQGTGGPHYGYTF; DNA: TGCGCCAGCAGGCAAGGGACAGGGGGCCCACACTATGGCTACACCTTC
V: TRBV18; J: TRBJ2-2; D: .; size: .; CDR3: CASSPRGVNTGELFF; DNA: TGTGCCAGCTCACCACGGGGAGTGAACACCGGGGAGCTGTTTTTT
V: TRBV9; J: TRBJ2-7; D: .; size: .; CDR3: CASSVEVGPPSSYEQYF; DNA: TGTGCCAGCAGCGTAGAGGTTGGACCACCTTCTTCCTACGAGCAGTACTTC
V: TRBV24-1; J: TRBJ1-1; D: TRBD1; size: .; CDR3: CATSEGGTGPNTEAFF; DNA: TGTGCCACCAGTGAGGGGGGGACAGGACCGAACACTGAAGCTTTCTTT
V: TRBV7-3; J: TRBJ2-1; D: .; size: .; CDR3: CASSLGAVNNEQFF; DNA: TGTGCCAGCAGCTTAGGGGCAGTGAACAATGAGCAGTTCTTC
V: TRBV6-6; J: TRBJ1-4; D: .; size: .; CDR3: CASSSRPGYANEKLFF; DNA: TGTGCCAGCAGTTCGCGCCCAGGGTATGCTAATGAAAAACTGTTTTTT
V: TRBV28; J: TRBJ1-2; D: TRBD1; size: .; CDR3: CASSGRQGARGYTF; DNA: TGTGCCAGCAGTGGCCGACAGGGGGCGAGGGGCTACACCTTC
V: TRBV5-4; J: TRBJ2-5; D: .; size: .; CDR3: CASYTFRESQETQYF; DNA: TGTGCCAGCTACACCTTCAGGGAATCCCAAGAGACCCAGTACTTC
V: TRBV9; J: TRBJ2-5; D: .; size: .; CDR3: CASSVGQAETQYF; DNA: TGTGCCAGCAGCGTAGGACAGGCAGAGACCCAGTACTTC
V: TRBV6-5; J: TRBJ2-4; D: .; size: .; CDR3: CASSFQDIQYF; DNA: TGTGCCAGCAGTTTTCAGGACATTCAGTACTTC
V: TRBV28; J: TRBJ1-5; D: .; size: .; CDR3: CASSSTGQPQHF; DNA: TGTGCCAGCAGTTCGACAGGTCAGCCCCAGCATTTT
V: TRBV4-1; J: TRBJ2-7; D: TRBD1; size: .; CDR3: CASSLVYPGQGSEQYF; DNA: TGCGCCAGCAGCCTCGTCTATCCGGGACAGGGAAGCGAGCAGTACTTC
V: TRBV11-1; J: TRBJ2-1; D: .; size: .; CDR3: CASSAIGTEDYNEQFF; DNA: TGTGCCAGCAGCGCTATTGGTACAGAGGACTACAATGAGCAGTTCTTC
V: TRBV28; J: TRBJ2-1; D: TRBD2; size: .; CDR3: CASRAGLAVSEQFF; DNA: TGTGCCAGCAGGGCGGGACTAGCGGTTTCTGAGCAGTTCTTC
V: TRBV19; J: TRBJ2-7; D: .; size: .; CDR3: CASTDGTYEQYF; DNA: TGTGCCAGTACAGACGGAACCTACGAGCAGTACTTC
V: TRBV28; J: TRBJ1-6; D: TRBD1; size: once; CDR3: CASRWPGQGYSYNSPLHF; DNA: TGTGCCAGCAGATGGCCGGGACAGGGGTACTCCTATAATTCACCCCTCCACTTT
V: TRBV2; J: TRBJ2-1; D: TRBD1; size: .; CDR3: CASRRKTGTNEQFF; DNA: TGTGCCAGCAGAAGAAAGACAGGGACAAATGAGCAGTTCTTC
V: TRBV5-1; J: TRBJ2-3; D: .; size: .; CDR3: CASSFLVSEATSSTDTQYF; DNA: TGCGCCAGCAGCTTTTTAGTCAGCGAAGCTACAAGTAGCACAGATACGCAGTATTTT
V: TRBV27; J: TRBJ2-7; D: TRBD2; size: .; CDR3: CASSLRLAGGLDPYEQYF; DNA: TGTGCCAGCAGTTTACGGCTAGCGGGAGGGCTAGACCCCTACGAGCAGTACTTC
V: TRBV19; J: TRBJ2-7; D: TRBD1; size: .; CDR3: CAPGQELYEQYF; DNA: TGTGCTCCGGGACAGGAGTTATACGAGCAGTACTTC
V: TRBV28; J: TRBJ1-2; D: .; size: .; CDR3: CASRSSWGGYGYTF; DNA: TGTGCCAGCAGATCCTCTTGGGGCGGCTATGGCTACACCTTC
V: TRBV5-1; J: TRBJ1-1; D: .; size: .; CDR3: CASSLMGGQGTEAFF; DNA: TGCGCCAGCAGCTTGATGGGGGGCCAGGGCACTGAAGCTTTCTTT
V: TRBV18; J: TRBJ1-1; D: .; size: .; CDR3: CASSPLRENTEAFF; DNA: TGTGCCAGCTCACCGCTTAGGGAAAACACTGAAGCTTTCTTT
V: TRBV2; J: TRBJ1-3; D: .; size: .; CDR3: CASSEATKHSGNTIYF; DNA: TGTGCCAGCAGTGAAGCAACCAAGCACTCTGGAAACACCATATATTTT
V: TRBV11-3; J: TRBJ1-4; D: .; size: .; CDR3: CASSQSGPGPNEKLFF; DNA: TGTGCCAGCAGCCAAAGCGGTCCAGGCCCTAATGAAAAACTGTTTTTT
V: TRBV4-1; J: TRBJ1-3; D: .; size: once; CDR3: CASSQDHPGPGSGNTIYF; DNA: TGCGCCAGCAGCCAAGATCATCCAGGGCCAGGCTCTGGAAACACCATATATTTT
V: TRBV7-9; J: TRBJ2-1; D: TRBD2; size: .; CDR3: CASSLGLGLDLNEQFF; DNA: TGTGCCAGCAGCTTAGGGCTTGGACTAGACCTCAATGAGCAGTTCTTC
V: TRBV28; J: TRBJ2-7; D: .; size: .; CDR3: CASSLKGPSYEQYF; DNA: TGTGCCAGCAGTTTAAAAGGGCCCTCCTACGAGCAGTACTTC